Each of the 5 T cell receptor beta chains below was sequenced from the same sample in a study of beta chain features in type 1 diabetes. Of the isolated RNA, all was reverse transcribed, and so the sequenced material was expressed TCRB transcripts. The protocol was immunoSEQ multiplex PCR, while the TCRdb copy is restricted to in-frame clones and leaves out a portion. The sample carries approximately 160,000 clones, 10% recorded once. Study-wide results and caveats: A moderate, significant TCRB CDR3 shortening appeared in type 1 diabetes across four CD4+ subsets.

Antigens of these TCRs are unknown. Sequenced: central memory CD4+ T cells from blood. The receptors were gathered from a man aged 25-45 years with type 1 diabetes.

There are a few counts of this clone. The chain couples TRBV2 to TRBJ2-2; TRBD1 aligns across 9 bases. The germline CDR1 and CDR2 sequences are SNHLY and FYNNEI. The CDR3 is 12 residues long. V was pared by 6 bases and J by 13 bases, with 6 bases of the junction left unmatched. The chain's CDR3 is CASSRDRDALFF. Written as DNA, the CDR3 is TGTGCCAGCAGCAGGGACAGGGATGCGCTGTTTTTT. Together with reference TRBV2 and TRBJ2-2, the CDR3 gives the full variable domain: EPEVTQTPSHQVTQMGQEVILRCVPISNHLYFYWYRQILGQKVEFLVSFYNNEISEKSEIFDDQFSVERPDGSNFTLKIRSTKLEDSAMYFCASSRDRDALFFGEGSRLTVL.

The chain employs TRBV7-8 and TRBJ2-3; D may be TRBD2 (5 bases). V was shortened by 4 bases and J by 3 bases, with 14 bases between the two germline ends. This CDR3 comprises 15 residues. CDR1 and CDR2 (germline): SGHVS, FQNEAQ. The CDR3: CASSWEWPGTDTQYF. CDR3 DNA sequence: TGTGCCAGCAGCTGGGAATGGCCGGGGACAGATACGCAGTATTTT.

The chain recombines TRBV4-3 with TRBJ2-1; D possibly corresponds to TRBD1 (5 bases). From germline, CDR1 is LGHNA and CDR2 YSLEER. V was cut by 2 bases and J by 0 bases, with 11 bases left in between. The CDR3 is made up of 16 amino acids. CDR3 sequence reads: CASSQSTDHSYNEQFF. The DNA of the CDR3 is TGCGCCAGCAGCCAATCGACAGATCACTCCTACAATGAGCAGTTCTTC.

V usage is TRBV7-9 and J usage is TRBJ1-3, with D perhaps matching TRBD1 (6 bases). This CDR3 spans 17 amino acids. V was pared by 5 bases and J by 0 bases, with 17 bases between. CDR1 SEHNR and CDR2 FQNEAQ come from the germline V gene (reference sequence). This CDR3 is CASSPTQGTLSGNTIYF. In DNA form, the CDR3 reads TGTGCCAGCAGCCCAACCCAGGGGACGCTCTCTGGAAACACCATATATTTT.

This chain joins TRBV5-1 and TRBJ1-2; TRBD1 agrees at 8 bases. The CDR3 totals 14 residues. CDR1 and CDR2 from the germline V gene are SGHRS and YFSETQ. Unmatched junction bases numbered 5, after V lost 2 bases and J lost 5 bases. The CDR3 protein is CASSFQGAEYGYTF. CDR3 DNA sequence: TGCGCCAGCAGCTTTCAGGGGGCTGAATATGGCTACACCTTC.